The T cell receptor beta chain described here comes from a study of glioma-infiltrating T cells. With regard to this clonotype: Its antigen remains unidentified. Because the library targeted alpha chains, this beta chain is an off-target read whose size means little.

Study conclusions and caveats: Tissue-blood divergence was below expectation in non-neoplastic patients, above in gliomas. CDR3 overlap between tissue and blood was very small.

Using RNA template, CDR3s of TCR alpha and beta were amplified with iRepertoire arm-PCR. Input was roughly 95-450 ng of tissue mRNA or PBMC total RNA. Each CDR3 protein is one row after TCRdb ran MiXCR on the multiplex PCR reads. The table records about 3,900 distinct CDR3 sequences, around 92% of them present only once. The CDR3 has 15 residues. The V end was cut by 7 bases, the J end by 2 bases, with 15 bases between. J is TRBJ1-5 and V is TRBV12-3 or TRBV12-4; D may be TRBD1 (5 bases). The sequencing input was glioma tissue, nonneoplastic brain tissue, or PBMCs (not recorded which). This receptor was identified in a human donor with low-grade glioma or glioblastoma, undergoing nonglioma brain surgery, or in good health (not recorded which). The CDR3 DNA reads TGTGCCAGCACCCTAAAGGGGATTGGCAATCAGCCCCAGCATTTT. Its protein is CASTLKGIGNQPQHF.